This is a list of T cell receptor beta chains from one sample in a study of post-analysis software for immune sequencing data. A single record per CDR3 protein comes from TCRdb applying MiXCR to the PCR reads. The top ten clones hold roughly 4.8% of a sample with a few hundred thousand distinct CDR3 sequences, just over 35% of them seen once. Sequenced sample: blood. The receptors were gathered from a girl under 18 with multiple sclerosis. Each CDR3 is given with its conserved first and last residue. D genes are given only for firm matches. Rows may omit the clone size; those that give it use once, few, many or a size class.

V gene	clone size	D gene	J gene	CDR3 protein
TRBV5-1	-	-	TRBJ2-1	CASSSGLFHQFF
TRBV7-9	many	TRBD1	TRBJ1-5	CASSATSGGLSNQPQHF
TRBV20-1	-	-	TRBJ1-5	CSAREGLAGPQETQHF
TRBV13	-	-	TRBJ2-5	CASSAQPPGETQYF
TRBV28	-	-	TRBJ1-5	CASSPFILTMSNQPQHF
TRBV29-1	many	-	TRBJ1-2	CSVERTPNYGYTF
TRBV11-3	-	-	TRBJ2-1	CASSFWGLNRSEDEQFF
TRBV3-1	many	-	TRBJ2-1	CASSQVQGGEQFF
TRBV19	many	-	TRBJ2-1	CASSGDQLIRSYNEQFF
TRBV20-1	many	TRBD2	TRBJ2-3	CSASIAGAITDTQYF
TRBV7-2	-	-	TRBJ2-1	CASSLGWYEQFF
TRBV24-1	many	-	TRBJ2-5	CATSDPQGSGETQYF
TRBV20-1	few	-	TRBJ1-1	CSASAVGGRDTEAFF
TRBV5-6	many	-	TRBJ1-1	CASSFGRDTEAFF
TRBV12-3/TRBV12-4	-	-	TRBJ2-7	CASTLGGTTRYEQYF
TRBV5-1	-	TRBD2	TRBJ2-3	CASKAGGITDTQYF
TRBV5-1	few	TRBD2	TRBJ2-5	CASRTTSENEQYF
TRBV6-5	-	-	TRBJ1-1	CASSYGQGLGGGRTEAFF
TRBV14	-	-	TRBJ2-7	CASSHPPAYEQYF
TRBV6-5	few	TRBD2	TRBJ2-2	CASRPRGGTGELFF
TRBV29-1	-	TRBD2	TRBJ2-1	CSVEDTSGSIEQFF
TRBV18	-	-	TRBJ1-2	CASSPPEGYGYTF
TRBV7-3	-	-	TRBJ1-1	CASSSGPGQGLAFF
TRBV28	-	-	TRBJ1-1	CASSFGWQGEAFF
TRBV4-1	many	-	TRBJ2-7	CASSYRDDSYEQYF
TRBV5-6	-	-	TRBJ2-1	CASSLVVLSSYNEQFF
TRBV27	many	TRBD1	TRBJ1-1	CASSSLGQGDEAFF
TRBV4-1	-	-	-	CASSQDNIWETQYF
TRBV7-2	many	-	TRBJ2-3	CASSSNRLGTQYF
TRBV5-6	many	-	TRBJ1-4	CASSTKGRGHTVDLNEKLFF
TRBV10-3	many	TRBD2	TRBJ2-7	CATQPASGKHEQYF
TRBV3-1	-	TRBD1	TRBJ1-2	CASSQGGQGRYGYTF
TRBV7-9	-	-	-	CASSPTYYEQYF
TRBV3-1	few	-	TRBJ1-1	CASSQQVLAEAFF
TRBV7-3	few	-	TRBJ2-2	CASSLIQAGELFF
TRBV20-1	few	TRBD1	TRBJ1-1	CSARDPRGTANTEAFF
TRBV27	-	-	TRBJ2-6	CASSPRGGSGANVLTF
TRBV7-9	many	TRBD2	TRBJ2-5	CASSGTGTSGKETQYF
TRBV6-6	many	-	TRBJ2-5	CASSYPQGSGVGTQYF
TRBV6-6	many	-	TRBJ1-2	CASTGEDYGYTF
TRBV12-3/TRBV12-4	many	-	TRBJ1-1	CASSLGAYGFEAFF
TRBV4-2	-	-	TRBJ2-1	CASSQDILGGPFNEQFF
TRBV3-1	many	-	TRBJ2-3	CASSQDGTDTQYF
TRBV7-2	many	TRBD1	TRBJ2-5	CASSSRQGEETQYF